This TCR beta chain was captured in a study of blood T cells in healthy people across ages. Study-level results: Lack of knowledge of donor CMV status possibly confounded expanded clonotype changes.

As regards this clonotype: The antigen is undetermined.

Through a sample-barcoded 5' primer and a J-beta primer mix, a second PCR was run for roughly 6 to 11 cycles. In TCRdb, the 5' RACE reads were re-called with MiXCR into one record per CDR3 protein. The repertoire consists of fewer than 800,000 distinct CDR3 sequences, with around a quarter occurring once and the leading ten covering 9% to 9.5%. V was trimmed by 4 bases and J by 8 bases, leaving 18 bases between them. Germline-derived CDR1 and CDR2 are SGHTA and FQGTGA. CDR3 size: 15 residues. Isolation of PBMCs gave at least 6 million cells per sample. The data were also submitted as part of a second study, on T cells of mothers and their children. That report notes: The donor cohort consisted of a few healthy Caucasian mothers and their six children.

The chain links TRBV7-3 to TRBJ2-1; a possible D gene is TRBD2 (6 bases). Sequences were obtained from blood. This receptor was obtained from a boy younger than 18 in good health. The DNA of the CDR3 is TGTGCCAGCAGCTCCGGGACTCATCCCTCCCATGAGCAGTTCTTC. Encoded protein: CASSSGTHPSHEQFF.